Listed here is a single T cell receptor (beta chain). What it recognizes is unknown. This sample stems from a study of T cell responses to AZD1222 COVID-19 vaccine. The study's findings and limits: Donors were largely white British and mainly female; clonal diversity was possibly underestimated.

Sequenced by immunoSEQ multiplex PCR; TCRdb stores in-frame clones only, minus some. The sample lists about 120,000 clones; 92% were seen once. This CDR3 contains 13 residues. The V end lost 2 bases, the J end lost 7 bases, and 9 bases lay between the germline ends. CDR1 and CDR2 (germline): SGDLS, YYNGEE. The TCR was taken from an adult in good health. This sample comprised peripheral blood, obtained on day 0 of AZD1222 vaccination. The chain links TRBV9 to TRBJ1-4; D may be TRBD1 (5 bases). The CDR3 DNA sequence: TGTGCCAGCAGCGTGGGGCGGGGTGAAAAACTGTTTTTT. Its translation is CASSVGRGEKLFF.